The 11 T cell receptor beta chains given below trace back to one sample, sequenced in a study of blood T cell repertoires in COVID-19. Libraries were prepared by immunoSEQ multiplex PCR; TCRdb keeps only in-frame clonotypes and omits some of them. The sample holds about 300,000 clones, around 85% seen once. The sequenced sample was peripheral blood. These receptor sequences come from a human donor with COVID-19, enrolled during active disease. The donor label of this sample is uncertain.

The rearrangement uses TRBV3-1 (or the pseudogene TRBV3-2) and TRBJ2-7; TRBD2 might be the D (6 bases). Trimming cost V 5 bases and J 3 bases, with 11 bases left between them. There are 13 residues in the CDR3. Germline CDR1 and CDR2: LGHDT and YNNKEL (reference sequence). CDR3 amino acids: CASSSGVVYEQYF. The CDR3 nucleotides are TGTGCCAGCAGCTCGGGAGTGGTCTACGAGCAGTACTTC.

The CDR3 sequence is CASHGAGAYNEQFF. CDR3 nucleotide sequence: TGTGCCAGCCACGGGGCGGGAGCCTACAATGAGCAGTTCTTC. The chain recombines TRBV19 with TRBJ2-1; TRBD2 agrees at 7 bases. Per germline, CDR1 LNHDA and CDR2 SQIVND (reference sequence). The CDR3 is made up of 14 amino acids. The V gene end was trimmed by 9 bases and the J gene end by 2 bases; junction bases not matched to a gene: 7. Full variable domain (outside the CDR3, taken from reference TRBV19 and TRBJ2-1): DGGITQSPKYLFRKEGQNVTLSCEQNLNHDAMYWYRQDPGQGLRLIYYSQIVNDFQKGDIAEGYSVSREKKESFPLTVTSAQKNPTAFYLCASHGAGAYNEQFFGPGTRLTVL.

This rearrangement joins TRBV4-3 to TRBJ2-7, with 10 bases lining up with TRBD1. V trimming: 3 bases; J trimming: 5 bases; junction bases outside the gene matches: 4. Per germline, CDR1 LGHNA and CDR2 YSLEER. The length of the CDR3 is 14 residues. In DNA form, the CDR3 reads TGCGCCAGCAGCCAGAGACAGGGGGCAAACGAGCAGTACTTC. Residues: CASSQRQGANEQYF.

This chain joins TRBV7-2 and TRBJ2-7; the match to TRBD2 covers 9 bases. Germline trimming cut 1 base from V and 3 bases from J; bases unmatched to any gene: 4. This CDR3 is built from 15 residues. Germline V gene data show CDR1 as SGHTA and CDR2 as FQGNSA. Here the CDR3 reads CASSLVGTSHYEQYF. As DNA, the CDR3 is TGTGCCAGCAGCTTAGTTGGGACTAGCCACTACGAGCAGTACTTC.

Only one count was recorded for this clone. The chain links TRBV5-1 to TRBJ2-7; TRBD2 is a possible D gene (6 bases). Germline V gives CDR1 SGHRS, CDR2 YFSETQ. CDR3 length equals 15 residues. V dropped 4 bases and J dropped 2 bases, with 16 bases sitting between them. The DNA for the CDR3 is TGCGCCAGCAGCCTGATGGGGGGATCCGCCTACGAGCAGTACTTC. This codes for CASSLMGGSAYEQYF.

The CDR3 region has the DNA TGTGCCAGCATCCAACAGGGGATTGTGACTGAAGCTTTCTTT. This codes for CASIQQGIVTEAFF. V usage is TRBV7-9 and J usage is TRBJ1-1; TRBD1 matches at 7 bases. Per the germline V gene, CDR1 is SEHNR and CDR2 is FQNEAQ (reference sequence). This CDR3 comprises 14 residues. With V trimmed by 7 bases and J by 5 bases, 10 bases remained unmatched.

The chain recombines TRBV5-1 with TRBJ2-5; 7 bases line up with TRBD1. Germline loops: CDR1 SGHRS, CDR2 YFSETQ. CDR3 size: 14 residues. V lost 2 bases to trimming and J lost 1 base; unmatched junction nucleotides: 2. The CDR3 DNA sequence: TGCGCCAGCAGCTTACAGGGGCGCCAAGAGACCCAGTACTTC. This codes for CASSLQGRQETQYF.

The chain couples TRBV2 to TRBJ2-1; 12 bases align to TRBD2. Germline trimming cut 3 bases from V and 6 bases from J; bases unmatched to any gene: 3. CDR3 length equals 15 residues. The germline V gene encodes CDR1 SNHLY and CDR2 FYNNEI. CDR3 amino acids: CASSETSGSFNEQFF. In nucleotides, the CDR3 is TGTGCCAGCAGTGAGACTAGCGGGAGTTTCAATGAGCAGTTCTTC.

The chain employs TRBV19 and TRBJ1-1, with 7 bases aligning to TRBD1. Germline assignment: CDR1 LNHDA and CDR2 SQIVND (reference sequence). CDR3 length: 14 amino acids. J was trimmed by 0 bases and V by 10 bases; bases with no gene match: 8. The CDR3 region is CATGRGTLNTEAFF. DNA of the CDR3: TGTGCCACCGGCAGGGGGACACTGAACACTGAAGCTTTCTTT.

The chain employs TRBV18 and TRBJ2-7; no definite D call. CDR3 length: 14 residues. Germline CDR1 and CDR2: KGHSH and LQKENI. V lost 0 bases, J lost 4 bases, and 10 bases lay in between. The CDR3: CASSPPGLLYEQYF. CDR3 nucleotides: TGTGCCAGCTCACCACCGGGCCTCCTATACGAGCAGTACTTC.

The chain carries TRBV10-1 and TRBJ2-2, with D possibly TRBD2 on 5 matching bases. The CDR3 loop spans 15 amino acids. Germline V gene sequence: CDR1 WNHNN, CDR2 SYGVQD (reference sequence). Trimming pared 3 bases from V and 6 bases from J, leaving 14 bases between. CDR3: CASSDEKLGPGELFF. CDR3 coding DNA: TGCGCCAGCAGTGATGAGAAACTAGGGCCCGGGGAGCTGTTTTTT.